A selection of T cell receptor beta chains follows, all from one sample in a study of blood T cell repertoires in COVID-19. TCRdb keeps only in-frame clones here, not all; method: immunoSEQ multiplex PCR. The sample has approximately 470,000 clones, about 85% seen once. The sample taken for sequencing was PBMCs or T cells enriched from blood (not recorded which). Receptors originate from a woman under 30 who had recovered from COVID-19. The CDR3 runs from the conserved cysteine through the conserved F or W. A D gene is named only where the DNA matches it firmly. Size values are once, few and many counts, or a class for expanded clones, and some rows have none.

clone_size: -; d_call: -; v_call: TRBV6-6; j_call: TRBJ1-4; cdr3_nt: TGTGCCAGCATCCAGGGTTCTAATGAAAAACTGTTTTTT; cdr3_aa: CASIQGSNEKLFF
clone_size: -; d_call: -; v_call: TRBV28; j_call: TRBJ1-2; cdr3_nt: TGTGCCAGCAGTTTGGGACACCTTGGCTACACCTTC; cdr3_aa: CASSLGHLGYTF
clone_size: -; d_call: -; v_call: TRBV12-5; j_call: TRBJ1-6; cdr3_nt: TGTGCTAGTGGTTTGGGGATGGGGAGCTCCTATAATTCACCCCTCCACTTT; cdr3_aa: CASGLGMGSSYNSPLHF
clone_size: -; d_call: TRBD1; v_call: TRBV18; j_call: TRBJ1-2; cdr3_nt: TGTGCCAGCTCACCGGCCGGGACAGGGGATTATGGCTACACCTTC; cdr3_aa: CASSPAGTGDYGYTF
clone_size: -; d_call: -; v_call: TRBV12-3/TRBV12-4; j_call: TRBJ1-1; cdr3_nt: TGTGCCAGCAGGCCGGAAGGGGGCACTGAAGCTTTCTTT; cdr3_aa: CASRPEGGTEAFF
clone_size: -; d_call: -; v_call: TRBV6-5; j_call: TRBJ1-6; cdr3_nt: TGTGCCAGCAGTTACTCCGCCCAGGGTAATTCACCCCTCCACTTT; cdr3_aa: CASSYSAQGNSPLHF
clone_size: once; d_call: -; v_call: TRBV5-4; j_call: TRBJ2-3; cdr3_nt: TGTGCCAGCAGCCCCGACGGGGGAGGCACAGATACGCAGTATTTT; cdr3_aa: CASSPDGGGTDTQYF
clone_size: -; d_call: -; v_call: TRBV5-1; j_call: TRBJ1-2; cdr3_nt: TGCGCCAGCAGCTTTTTGAGCGACAGTAACTATGGCTACACCTTC; cdr3_aa: CASSFLSDSNYGYTF
clone_size: -; d_call: -; v_call: TRBV19; j_call: TRBJ1-5; cdr3_nt: TGTGCCAGTACCCCTAGGGAAGGGGCCCGCAATCAGCCCCAGCATTTT; cdr3_aa: CASTPREGARNQPQHF
clone_size: -; d_call: -; v_call: TRBV3-1/TRBV3-2; j_call: TRBJ1-4; cdr3_nt: TGTGCCAGCAGCCCGATTGGACACCTAGGAGAAAAACTGTTTTTT; cdr3_aa: CASSPIGHLGEKLFF
clone_size: -; d_call: -; v_call: TRBV2; j_call: TRBJ2-1; cdr3_nt: TGTGCCAGCAGTGGCGGCAGTGCATACAATGAGCAGTTCTTC; cdr3_aa: CASSGGSAYNEQFF
clone_size: -; d_call: -; v_call: TRBV29-1; j_call: TRBJ1-2; cdr3_nt: TGCAGCGTTGAAGCGGAGGCAGACGGGAGGGATGGCTACACCTTC; cdr3_aa: CSVEAEADGRDGYTF
clone_size: -; d_call: TRBD1; v_call: TRBV28; j_call: TRBJ2-2; cdr3_nt: TGTGCCAGCAGTTTAGTGGTTGGGACAGAAGCCGGGGAGCTGTTTTTT; cdr3_aa: CASSLVVGTEAGELFF
clone_size: -; d_call: TRBD1; v_call: TRBV24-1; j_call: TRBJ1-5; cdr3_nt: TGTGCCACCAGTGATCGGGACAGGGTGAATCAGCCCCAGCATTTT; cdr3_aa: CATSDRDRVNQPQHF
clone_size: -; d_call: -; v_call: TRBV27; j_call: TRBJ1-2; cdr3_nt: TGTGCCAGCAGTGTAACAGGGAGGGATGGCTACACCTTC; cdr3_aa: CASSVTGRDGYTF
clone_size: -; d_call: -; v_call: TRBV21-1; j_call: TRBJ2-7; cdr3_nt: TGTGCCAGCAGCAAAGCTAGCGTACAGGGCCCAGGGTACGAGCAGTACTTC; cdr3_aa: CASSKASVQGPGYEQYF